These 16 T cell receptor beta chains came from one sample sequenced in a study of T cell responses to AZD1222 COVID-19 vaccine. Here immunoSEQ multiplex PCR was the method, and the copy in TCRdb shows in-frame clones only, minus some. There are roughly 110,000 clones in the sample; around 91% occur only once, and 22% lies in the top ten. The sample in question was peripheral blood, obtained on day 0 of AZD1222 vaccination. These receptors were collected from an adult in good health.

This sequence joins TRBV5-1 and TRBJ1-1; a weak D match, TRBD1 (6 bases). The CDR3 is 14 amino acids. CDR1 SGHRS and CDR2 YFSETQ come from the germline V gene. Trimming shortened V by 6 bases and J by 4 bases, and 16 bases separated the two germline ends. As DNA, the CDR3 is TGCGCCAGCACCTCCAGGACAGCCGGCACTGAAGCTTTCTTT. Translating gives CASTSRTAGTEAFF.

The chain recombines TRBV18 with TRBJ2-1, with D hard to call. Germline V gene sequence: CDR1 KGHSH, CDR2 LQKENI. V was trimmed by 6 bases and J by 1 base, leaving 7 bases between them. This CDR3 spans 13 amino acids. In DNA, the CDR3 is TGTGCCAGCTCCTTAAAGTCCTACAATGAGCAGTTCTTC. This encodes CASSLKSYNEQFF. Combining the CDR3 with reference TRBV18 and TRBJ2-1 gives the whole variable domain NAGVMQNPRHLVRRRGQEARLRCSPMKGHSHVYWYRQLPEEGLKFMVYLQKENIIDESGMPKERFSAEFPKEGPSILRIQQVVRGDSAAYFCASSLKSYNEQFFGPGTRLTVL.

This CDR3 reads CAWSHHPGAGEQYF. CDR3 sequence (DNA): TGTGCCTGGAGCCACCACCCGGGGGCAGGGGAGCAGTACTTC. The V call is TRBV30, the J call TRBJ2-7; D possibly uses TRBD1 or TRBD2 (6 bases each). CDR3 length: 14 residues. Germline lookup yields CDR1 GTSNPN and CDR2 SVGIG (reference sequence). V lost 3 bases and J 7 bases, leaving 19 bases between the germline ends.

The chain has TRBV4-3 and TRBJ1-1; D is ambiguous. CDR3 size: 13 residues. Trimming shortened V by 0 bases and J by 4 bases, and 6 bases separated the two germline ends. CDR1 and CDR2 from the germline V gene are LGHNA and YSLEER. DNA of the CDR3: TGCGCCAGCAGCCAAGATTGGGGCACTGAAGCTTTCTTT. Translating gives CASSQDWGTEAFF.

CDR3 nucleotide sequence: TGTGCCAGCAGCCAAGGGGGGTGGGGTCAGCCCCAGCATTTT. It codes for CASSQGGWGQPQHF. This rearrangement joins TRBV3-1 (or the pseudogene TRBV3-2) to TRBJ1-5; D is perhaps TRBD1 (5 bases). Germline V CDR1 and CDR2: LGHDT, YNNKEL (reference sequence). V was cut by 1 base and J by 6 bases, with 10 bases left in between. This CDR3 contains 14 residues.

The chain recombines TRBV9 with TRBJ2-3, with D hard to call. Trimming stripped 4 bases from V and 3 bases from J, with 9 bases between. This CDR3 has 13 amino acids. Per the germline V gene, CDR1 is SGDLS and CDR2 is YYNGEE. CDR3 loop: CASSQSGTDTQYF. CDR3 bases: TGTGCCAGCAGCCAATCCGGGACAGATACGCAGTATTTT.

The chain recombines TRBV7-2 with TRBJ2-3; tentative D call: TRBD1 (5 bases). Germline V lookup: CDR1 SGHTA, CDR2 FQGNSA. The V and J ends lost 8 bases and 0 bases respectively, with 18 bases between them. The CDR3 extends over 16 amino acids. The CDR3 sequence: CASQRGWDPSTDTQYF. The CDR3 DNA reads as TGTGCCAGCCAAAGGGGATGGGATCCTAGCACAGATACGCAGTATTTT.

V usage is TRBV18 and J usage is TRBJ1-5; D unresolved. The CDR3 runs to 14 residues. V lost 2 bases and J 1 base, leaving 6 bases between the germline ends. Germline CDR1 is KGHSH and CDR2 is LQKENI. The CDR3 region is CASSPMASNQPQHF. The DNA for the CDR3 is TGTGCCAGCTCACCAATGGCCAGCAATCAGCCCCAGCATTTT.

This clone has only a few counts. This chain's CDR3 is CASSSYEQYF. In DNA, the CDR3 is TGTGCCAGCAGCTCCTACGAGCAGTACTTC. The rearrangement links TRBV7-2 to TRBJ2-7; D is uncertain. CDR3 size: 10 residues. Germline V gene sequence: CDR1 SGHTA, CDR2 FQGNSA. V lost 4 bases and J 2 bases, leaving 0 bases between the germline ends.

V is TRBV4-2 and J is TRBJ2-2; possible D gene TRBD2, 5 bases. Deletions cut 1 base from V and 1 base from J, with 19 bases between. The CDR3 has 19 amino acids. Germline lookup yields CDR1 LGHNA and CDR2 YNFKEQ. CDR3 protein: CASSQGESSGNLNTGELFF. CDR3 in DNA: TGTGCCAGCAGCCAAGGGGAGAGCTCGGGGAACCTGAACACCGGGGAGCTGTTTTTT.

This clone was seen a handful of times. The chain recombines TRBV24-1 with TRBJ2-5; D is unresolved. Germline V gene data show CDR1 as KGHDR and CDR2 as SFDVKD. V gave up 3 bases and J gave up 5 bases, with 3 bases separating them. The CDR3 sequence is 11 residues long. The CDR3 here is CATSDRETQYF. The CDR3 coding sequence is TGTGCCACCAGTGATAGGGAGACCCAGTACTTC.

V and J are TRBV6-2 or TRBV6-3 and TRBJ1-2; the D is unclear. The germline V gene encodes CDR1 MNHEY and CDR2 SVGEGT. The CDR3 has 17 residues. V was clipped by 2 bases and J by 2 bases, with 18 bases between them. CDR3 sequence reads: CASSYPSLGRENYGYTF. DNA for the CDR3: TGTGCCAGCAGTTACCCATCCCTAGGGAGAGAGAACTATGGCTACACCTTC.

The V gene is TRBV9, the J gene TRBJ2-7; 7 bases map to TRBD1. Trimming removed 3 bases from V and 3 bases from J; junction bases left unmatched: 3. Germline V CDR1 and CDR2: SGDLS, YYNGEE. This CDR3 has 13 amino acids. The CDR3 DNA reads TGTGCCAGCAGCGGACAGGGAAACTACGAGCAGTACTTC. It encodes CASSGQGNYEQYF.

This chain connects TRBV6-2 or TRBV6-3 to TRBJ2-1; D uncertain. The CDR3 runs to 11 residues. The V gene lost 5 bases and the J gene lost 6 bases, with 5 bases spanning the gap. The germline gives CDR1 MNHEY, CDR2 SVGEGT. This CDR3 reads CASSPLNEQFF. The CDR3 DNA sequence: TGTGCCAGCAGTCCCCTCAATGAGCAGTTCTTC.

This chain uses TRBV3-1 (or the pseudogene TRBV3-2) with TRBJ1-2; D is ambiguous. Germline V CDR1 and CDR2: LGHDT, YNNKEL (reference sequence). V dropped 1 base and J dropped 8 bases, with 14 bases sitting between them. The CDR3 loop spans 14 amino acids. The CDR3 sequence is CASSQVWNHDGYTF. DNA of the CDR3: TGTGCCAGCAGCCAAGTATGGAACCACGACGGCTACACCTTC.

The table lists this clone with a few counts. This sequence joins TRBV6-6 and TRBJ2-2; D possibly corresponds to TRBD2 (6 bases). V shed 4 bases and J shed 6 bases, with 9 bases lying between them. Germline loops: CDR1 MNHNY, CDR2 SVGAGI (reference sequence). There are 13 residues in the CDR3. This CDR3 reads CASSSTSPGELFF. The CDR3 DNA reads as TGTGCCAGCAGTTCCACTAGCCCCGGGGAGCTGTTTTTT.